This passage covers 11 T cell receptor beta chains from one sample sequenced in a study of beta chain features in type 1 diabetes. The entirety of the isolated RNA underwent reverse transcription, so expressed TCRB transcripts were sequenced. Profiled with immunoSEQ multiplex PCR; TCRdb holds only in-frame clones, not every one. The sample shows 300,000 to 350,000 clones, less than 9.5% of them seen only once. Sequencing was carried out using central memory CD4+ T cells from blood. The receptors were gathered from a woman aged 18-29 years in good health.

This clone was seen a few times. The rearrangement joins TRBV5-6 to TRBJ2-5; D is undetermined. V was trimmed by 0 bases and J by 2 bases, leaving 8 bases between them. Germline lookup yields CDR1 SGHDT and CDR2 YYEEEE. The CDR3 sequence is 14 residues long. The CDR3 protein is CASSLVRRQETQYF. Here the CDR3 DNA reads TGTGCCAGCAGCTTGGTTCGGAGACAAGAGACCCAGTACTTC.

This clone was detected a few times. V usage is TRBV7-9 and J usage is TRBJ1-2, with unresolved D. CDR3 length: 12 residues. The germline gives CDR1 SEHNR, CDR2 FQNEAQ (reference sequence). Trimming cost V 3 bases and J 4 bases, with 6 bases left between them. CDR3 region: CASSLDGYGYTF. CDR3 in DNA: TGTGCCAGCAGCTTGGACGGCTATGGCTACACCTTC.

This clone was counted a few times. The rearrangement links TRBV6-1 to TRBJ1-4; D might be TRBD1 (6 bases). Trimming took 2 bases from V and 7 from J, leaving 11 bases between them. The CDR3 covers 14 residues. In germline, CDR1 is MNHNS, CDR2 SASEGT. CDR3 region: CASSERGHGEKLFF. DNA for the CDR3: TGTGCCAGCAGTGAACGGGGGCACGGTGAAAAACTGTTTTTT.

Ten or more counts support this clone. The rearrangement uses TRBV7-8 and TRBJ2-3; D is ambiguous. V was trimmed by 1 base and J by 11 bases, leaving 16 bases between them. This CDR3 region has 14 residues. Germline lookup yields CDR1 SGHVS and CDR2 FQNEAQ. This CDR3 is CASSLEASGSKQYF. The CDR3 DNA reads as TGTGCCAGCAGCTTAGAGGCTTCTGGTAGTAAGCAGTATTTT.

The rearrangement joins TRBV7-9 to TRBJ2-2, with D unclear. Trimming took 5 bases from V and 3 from J, leaving 4 bases between them. The germline V gene has CDR1 SEHNR and CDR2 FQNEAQ (reference sequence). The CDR3 is 12 residues long. The CDR3 here is CASSTHTGELFF. In nucleotides, the CDR3 is TGTGCCAGCAGCACGCACACCGGGGAGCTGTTTTTT. The full variable domain, rest sourced from reference TRBV7-9 and TRBJ2-2, is DTGVSQNPRHKITKRGQNVTFRCDPISEHNRLYWYRQTLGQGPEFLTYFQNEAQLEKSRLLSDRFSAERPKGSFSTLEIQRTEQGDSAMYLCASSTHTGELFFGEGSRLTVL.

This clone was recorded a few times. This sequence joins TRBV5-1 and TRBJ2-4; 8 positions agree with TRBD2. Germline CDR1 SGHRS, CDR2 YFSETQ. J lost 6 bases, V lost 0 bases, and 8 bases had no gene match. The length of the CDR3 is 16 residues. In DNA, the CDR3 is TGCGCCAGCAGCTTGGCCAGCGGGAGTATGAGAAACATTCAGTACTTC. Protein sequence: CASSLASGSMRNIQYF.

The V and J genes are TRBV20-1 and TRBJ2-7, with unresolved D. This CDR3 region has 11 residues. Germline V gene sequence: CDR1 DFQATT, CDR2 SNEGSKA (reference sequence). Trimming took 4 bases from V and 4 from J, leaving 8 bases between them. The CDR3 DNA follows: TGCAGTGCTAATCAGGAATACGAGCAGTACTTC. This gives the protein CSANQEYEQYF.

This clone has a handful of counts. The rearrangement joins TRBV10-3 to TRBJ2-2, with D perhaps TRBD1 (6 bases). Trimming cost V 7 bases and J 3 bases, with 12 bases left between them. The CDR3 extends over 14 amino acids. Germline lookup yields CDR1 ENHRY and CDR2 SYGVKD. The CDR3 protein is CAIKNRVDTGELFF. The CDR3 region has the DNA TGTGCCATCAAAAACAGGGTGGACACCGGGGAGCTGTTTTTT.

This clone was picked up one time. This chain connects TRBV4-3 to TRBJ1-1; 10 bases are shared with TRBD1. V gave up 1 base and J gave up 6 bases; unmatched junction bases: 2. There are 14 residues in the CDR3. Germline loops: CDR1 LGHNA, CDR2 YSLEER. CDR3 sequence reads: CASSQGGTGAEAFF. For the CDR3, the DNA is TGCGCCAGCAGCCAAGGTGGGACAGGGGCTGAAGCTTTCTTT.

This clone was counted only a few times. The chain employs TRBV19 and TRBJ1-1; 7 bases align to TRBD1. There are 14 residues in the CDR3. J was trimmed by 3 bases and V by 7 bases; bases with no gene match: 8. Germline CDR1 and CDR2: LNHDA and SQIVND (reference sequence). This chain's CDR3 is CASTGGTGDTEAFF. Written as DNA, the CDR3 is TGTGCCAGTACCGGGGGTACAGGGGACACTGAAGCTTTCTTT.

The chain joins TRBV7-2 to TRBJ2-5; the D is unclear. The CDR3 is made up of 12 amino acids. Germline lookup yields CDR1 SGHTA and CDR2 FQGNSA. Trimming cost V 3 bases and J 4 bases, with 6 bases left between them. CDR3 loop: CASSFGGETQYF. The CDR3 DNA follows: TGTGCCAGCAGCTTTGGCGGAGAGACCCAGTACTTC.